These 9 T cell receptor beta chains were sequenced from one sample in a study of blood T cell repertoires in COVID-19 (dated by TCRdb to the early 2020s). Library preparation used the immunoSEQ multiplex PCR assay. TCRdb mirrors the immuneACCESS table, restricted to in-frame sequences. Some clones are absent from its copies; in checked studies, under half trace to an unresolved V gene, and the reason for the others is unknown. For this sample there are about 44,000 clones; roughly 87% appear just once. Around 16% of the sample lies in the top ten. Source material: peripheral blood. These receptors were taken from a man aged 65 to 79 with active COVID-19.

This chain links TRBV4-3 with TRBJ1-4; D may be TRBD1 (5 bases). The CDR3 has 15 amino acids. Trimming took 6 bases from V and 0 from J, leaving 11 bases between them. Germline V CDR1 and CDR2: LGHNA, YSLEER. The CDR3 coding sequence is TGCGCCAGCAGATGGGGACTTTCAACTAATGAAAAACTGTTTTTT. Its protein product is CASRWGLSTNEKLFF.

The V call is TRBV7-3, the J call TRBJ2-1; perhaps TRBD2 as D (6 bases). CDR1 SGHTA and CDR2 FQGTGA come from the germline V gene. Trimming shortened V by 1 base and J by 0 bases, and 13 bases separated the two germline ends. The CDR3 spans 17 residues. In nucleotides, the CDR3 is TGTGCCAGCAGCTTAATGCCCCCGGGAGCCTCCTACAATGAGCAGTTCTTC. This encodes CASSLMPPGASYNEQFF.

CDR3 loop: CASSYGADTQYF. The CDR3 DNA reads TGTGCCAGCAGCTATGGAGCAGATACGCAGTATTTT. The chain carries TRBV7-9 and TRBJ2-3; the D is unclear. This CDR3 spans 12 amino acids. The V gene lost 4 bases and the J gene lost 4 bases, with 6 bases spanning the gap. Germline V gene sequence: CDR1 SEHNR, CDR2 FQNEAQ (reference sequence).

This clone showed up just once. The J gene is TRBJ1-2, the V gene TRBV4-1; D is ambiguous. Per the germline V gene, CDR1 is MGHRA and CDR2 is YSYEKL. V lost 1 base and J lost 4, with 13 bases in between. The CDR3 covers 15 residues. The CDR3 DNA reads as TGCGCCAGCAGCCAAGGAGGGCTCGGTCTCTATGGCTACACCTTC. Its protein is CASSQGGLGLYGYTF.

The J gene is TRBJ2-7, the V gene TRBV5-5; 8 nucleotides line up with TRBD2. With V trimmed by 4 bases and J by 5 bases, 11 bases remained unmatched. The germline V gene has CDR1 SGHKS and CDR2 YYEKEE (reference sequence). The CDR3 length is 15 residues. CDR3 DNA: TGTGCCAGCAGCCGCCGCGCGGGGGGTGGGGACGAGCAGTACTTC. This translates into CASSRRAGGGDEQYF.

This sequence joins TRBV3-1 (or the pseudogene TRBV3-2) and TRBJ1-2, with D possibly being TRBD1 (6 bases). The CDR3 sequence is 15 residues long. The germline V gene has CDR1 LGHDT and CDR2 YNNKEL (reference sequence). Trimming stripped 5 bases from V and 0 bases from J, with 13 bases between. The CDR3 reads CASSKGGATNYGYTF. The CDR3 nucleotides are TGTGCCAGCAGCAAGGGGGGGGCTACTAACTATGGCTACACCTTC.

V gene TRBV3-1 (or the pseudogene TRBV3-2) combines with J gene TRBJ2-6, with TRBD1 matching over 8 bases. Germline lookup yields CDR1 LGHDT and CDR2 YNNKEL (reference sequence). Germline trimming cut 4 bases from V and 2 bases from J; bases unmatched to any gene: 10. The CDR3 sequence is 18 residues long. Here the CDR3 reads CASSRFQGAWAGANVLTF. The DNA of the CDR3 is TGTGCCAGCAGCCGTTTTCAGGGGGCGTGGGCTGGGGCCAACGTCCTGACTTTC.

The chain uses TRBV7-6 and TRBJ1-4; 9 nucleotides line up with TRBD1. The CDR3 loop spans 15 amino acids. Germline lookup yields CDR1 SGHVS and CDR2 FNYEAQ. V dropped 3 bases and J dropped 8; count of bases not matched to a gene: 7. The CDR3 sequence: CASSFTGQGGEKLFF. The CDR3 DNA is TGTGCCAGCAGCTTCACGGGACAGGGTGGGGAAAAACTGTTTTTT.

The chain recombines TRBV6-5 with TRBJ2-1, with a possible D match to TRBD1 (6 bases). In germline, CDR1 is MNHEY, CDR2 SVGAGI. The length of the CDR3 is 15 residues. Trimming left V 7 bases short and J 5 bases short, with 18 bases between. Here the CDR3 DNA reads TGTGCCAGCACCAAGACGTCAACAGGGAACAATGAGCAGTTCTTC. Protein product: CASTKTSTGNNEQFF.